This T cell receptor (beta chain) was found in a study of cytomegalovirus exposure and HLA in healthy donors. The PCR ran on 60 Vbeta and 13 Jbeta primers. The table came from immunoSEQ multiplex PCR; TCRdb's copy has only in-frame clones and leaves some out. Its table records 160,000 or so clones. The CDR3 consists of 18 residues. Germline V gene lookup returns CDR1 SGHTA and CDR2 FQGTGA. The ends lost 1 base at V and 2 bases at J; junction bases unmatched: 2. Overall study findings and caveats: Rates of TCR association differed by HLA locus in a later analysis, with DRB1 highest and HLA-C lowest. Most TCR sequences were uncommon, yet certain public TCRs appeared in many donors.

On this clone itself: No antigen is known for it.

The specimen sequenced was PBMCs. The receptor's source is a man aged 25 to 45 in good health and CMV-seronegative. The gene calls are TRBV7-3 and TRBJ2-1; TRBD2 matches at 16 bases. The CDR3 spells CASSLKGTSGRAYNEQFF. The DNA of the CDR3 is TGTGCCAGCAGCTTAAAAGGGACTAGCGGGAGGGCCTACAATGAGCAGTTCTTC.